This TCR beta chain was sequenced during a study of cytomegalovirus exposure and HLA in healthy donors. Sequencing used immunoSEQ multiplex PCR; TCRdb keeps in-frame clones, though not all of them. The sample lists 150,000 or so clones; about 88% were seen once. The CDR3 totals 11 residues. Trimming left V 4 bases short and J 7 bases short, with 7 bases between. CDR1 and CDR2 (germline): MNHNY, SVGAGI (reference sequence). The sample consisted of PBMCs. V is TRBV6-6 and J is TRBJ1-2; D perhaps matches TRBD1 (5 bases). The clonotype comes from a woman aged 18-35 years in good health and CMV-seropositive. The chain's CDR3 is CASSSGVGYTF. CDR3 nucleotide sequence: TGTGCCAGCAGTTCGGGGGTTGGCTACACCTTC.